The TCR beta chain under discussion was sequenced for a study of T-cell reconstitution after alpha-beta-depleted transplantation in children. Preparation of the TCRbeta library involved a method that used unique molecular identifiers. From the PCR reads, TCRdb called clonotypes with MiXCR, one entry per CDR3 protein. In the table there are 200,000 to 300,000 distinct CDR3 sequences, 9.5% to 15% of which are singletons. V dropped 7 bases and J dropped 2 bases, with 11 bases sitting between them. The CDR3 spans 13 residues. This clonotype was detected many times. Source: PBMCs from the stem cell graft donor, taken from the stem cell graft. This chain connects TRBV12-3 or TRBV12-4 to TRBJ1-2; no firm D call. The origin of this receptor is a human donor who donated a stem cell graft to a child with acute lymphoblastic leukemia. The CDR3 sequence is CASTSDLNYGYTF. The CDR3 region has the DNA TGTGCCAGCACTTCGGACCTGAACTATGGCTACACCTTC.